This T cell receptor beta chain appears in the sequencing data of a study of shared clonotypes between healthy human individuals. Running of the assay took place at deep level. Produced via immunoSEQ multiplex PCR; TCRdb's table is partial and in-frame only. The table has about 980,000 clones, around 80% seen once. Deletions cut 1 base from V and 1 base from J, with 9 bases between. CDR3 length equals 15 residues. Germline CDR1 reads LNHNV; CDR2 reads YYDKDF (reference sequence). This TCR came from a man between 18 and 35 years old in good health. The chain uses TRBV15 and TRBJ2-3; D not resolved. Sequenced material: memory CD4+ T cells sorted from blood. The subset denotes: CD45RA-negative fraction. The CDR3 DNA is TGTGCCACCAGCAGAGGCCCAGCTCGCACAGATACGCAGTATTTT. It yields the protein CATSRGPARTDTQYF.